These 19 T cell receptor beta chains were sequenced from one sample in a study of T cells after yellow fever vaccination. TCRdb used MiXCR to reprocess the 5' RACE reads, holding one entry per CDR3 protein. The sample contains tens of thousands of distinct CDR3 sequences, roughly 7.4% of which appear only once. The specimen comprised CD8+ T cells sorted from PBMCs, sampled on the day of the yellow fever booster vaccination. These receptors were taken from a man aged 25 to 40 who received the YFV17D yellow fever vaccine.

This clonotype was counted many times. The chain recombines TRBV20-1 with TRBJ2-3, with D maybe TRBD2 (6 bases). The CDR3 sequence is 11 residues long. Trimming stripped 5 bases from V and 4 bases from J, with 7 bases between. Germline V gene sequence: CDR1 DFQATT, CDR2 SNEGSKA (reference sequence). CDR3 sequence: CSARRADTQYF. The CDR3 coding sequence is TGCAGTGCTCGGAGGGCAGATACGCAGTATTTT.

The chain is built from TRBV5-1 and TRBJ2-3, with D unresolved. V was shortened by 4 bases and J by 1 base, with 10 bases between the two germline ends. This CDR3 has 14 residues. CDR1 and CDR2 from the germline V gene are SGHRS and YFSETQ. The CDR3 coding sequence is TGCGCCAGCAGCAAAACGCCAGGCACAGATACGCAGTATTTT. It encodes CASSKTPGTDTQYF.

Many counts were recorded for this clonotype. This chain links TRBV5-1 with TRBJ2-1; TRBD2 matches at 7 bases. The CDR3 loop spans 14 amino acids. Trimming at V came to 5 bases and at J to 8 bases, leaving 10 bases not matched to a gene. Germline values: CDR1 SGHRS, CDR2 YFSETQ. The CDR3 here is CASRGLAEWDEQFF. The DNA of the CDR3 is TGCGCCAGCAGAGGGCTAGCGGAGTGGGATGAGCAGTTCTTC.

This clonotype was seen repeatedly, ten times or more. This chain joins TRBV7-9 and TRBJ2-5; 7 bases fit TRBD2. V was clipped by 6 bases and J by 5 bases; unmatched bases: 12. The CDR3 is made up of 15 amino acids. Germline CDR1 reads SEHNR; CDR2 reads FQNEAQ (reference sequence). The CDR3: CASSEGLAVAETQYF. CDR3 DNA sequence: TGTGCCAGCAGTGAAGGCCTAGCGGTGGCTGAGACCCAGTACTTC.

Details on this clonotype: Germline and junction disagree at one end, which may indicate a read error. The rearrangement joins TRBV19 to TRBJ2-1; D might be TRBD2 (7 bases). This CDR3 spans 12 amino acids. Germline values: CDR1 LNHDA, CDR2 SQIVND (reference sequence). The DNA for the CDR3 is TGTGCCAGTACCTCCCAAGGGGGGGACGTGATCTTC. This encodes CASTSQGGDVIF.

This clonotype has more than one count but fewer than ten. CDR3 loop: CASSPLFESSYNEQFF. CDR3 bases: TGTGCCAGCAGTCCCCTATTCGAAAGCTCCTACAATGAGCAGTTCTTC. The chain has TRBV28 and TRBJ2-1, with D unresolved. Deletions cut 5 bases from V and 0 bases from J, with 14 bases between. The V gene's germline CDR1 is MDHEN and CDR2 SYDVKM. This CDR3 has 16 amino acids.

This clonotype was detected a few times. The CDR3 DNA is TGTGCCAGCAACGGAGGGATTGAGCAGTTCTTC. Translated, it gives CASNGGIEQFF. The chain combines TRBV2 with TRBJ2-1, with TRBD2 as a possible D gene (6 bases). The germline V and J ends were trimmed by 7 bases and 9 bases, with 10 bases remaining between them. The length of the CDR3 is 11 residues. CDR1 is SNHLY, CDR2 FYNNEI, per germline.

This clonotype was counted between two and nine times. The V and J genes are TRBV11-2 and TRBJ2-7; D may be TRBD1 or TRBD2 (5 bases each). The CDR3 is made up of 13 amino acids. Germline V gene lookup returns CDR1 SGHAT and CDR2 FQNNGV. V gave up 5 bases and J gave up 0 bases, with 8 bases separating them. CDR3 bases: TGTGCCAGCAGCCCCGGGGCCTCCTACGAGCAGTACTTC. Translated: CASSPGASYEQYF.

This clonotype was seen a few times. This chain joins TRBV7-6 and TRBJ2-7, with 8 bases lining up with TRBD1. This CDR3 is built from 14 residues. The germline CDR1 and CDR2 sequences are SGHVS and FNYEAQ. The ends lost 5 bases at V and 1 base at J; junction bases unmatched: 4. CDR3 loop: CASSMGQDSYEQYF. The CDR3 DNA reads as TGTGCCAGCAGCATGGGACAGGATTCCTACGAGCAGTACTTC. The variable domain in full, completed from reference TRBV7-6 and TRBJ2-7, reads GAGVSQSPRYKVTKRGQDVALRCDPISGHVSLYWYRQALGQGPEFLTYFNYEAQQDKSGLPNDRFSAERPEGSISTLTIQRTEQRDSAMYRCASSMGQDSYEQYFGPGTRLTVT.

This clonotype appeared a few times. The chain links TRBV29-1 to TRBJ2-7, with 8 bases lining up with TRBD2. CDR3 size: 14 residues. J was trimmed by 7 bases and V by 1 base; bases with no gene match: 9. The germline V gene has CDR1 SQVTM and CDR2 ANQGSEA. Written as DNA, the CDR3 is TGCAGCGTTGAAGGGCGGGGGGCCGGTCGAGAGCAGTACTTC. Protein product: CSVEGRGAGREQYF.

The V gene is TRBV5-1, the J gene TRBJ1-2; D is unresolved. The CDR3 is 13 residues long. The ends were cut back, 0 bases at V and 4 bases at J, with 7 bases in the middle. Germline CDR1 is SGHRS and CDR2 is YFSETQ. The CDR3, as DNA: TGCGCCAGCAGCTTGGGGGCCGTCTATGGCTACACCTTC. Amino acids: CASSLGAVYGYTF.

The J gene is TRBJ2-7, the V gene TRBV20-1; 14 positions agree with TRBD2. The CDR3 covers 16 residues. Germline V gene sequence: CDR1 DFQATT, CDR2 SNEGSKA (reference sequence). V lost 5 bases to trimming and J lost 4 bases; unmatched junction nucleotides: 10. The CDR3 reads CSAGGLAGVSGYEQYF. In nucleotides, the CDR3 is TGCAGTGCTGGGGGACTAGCGGGAGTTTCAGGGTACGAGCAGTACTTC.

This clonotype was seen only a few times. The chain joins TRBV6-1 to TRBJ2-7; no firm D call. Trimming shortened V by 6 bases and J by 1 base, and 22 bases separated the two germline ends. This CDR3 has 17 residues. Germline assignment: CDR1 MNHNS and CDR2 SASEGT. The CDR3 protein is CASSQPLPGHGSYEQYF. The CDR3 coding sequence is TGTGCCAGCAGCCAGCCCCTTCCTGGGCACGGATCCTACGAGCAGTACTTC.

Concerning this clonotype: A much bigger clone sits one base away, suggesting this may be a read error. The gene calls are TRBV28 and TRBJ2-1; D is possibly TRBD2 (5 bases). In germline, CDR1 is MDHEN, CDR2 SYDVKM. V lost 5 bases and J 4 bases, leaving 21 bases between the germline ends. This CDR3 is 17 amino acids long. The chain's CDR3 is CASSTLHMTIGYNEQFF. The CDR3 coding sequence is TGTGCCAGCAGTACCCTACACATGACTATCGGTTACAATGAGCAGTTCTTC.

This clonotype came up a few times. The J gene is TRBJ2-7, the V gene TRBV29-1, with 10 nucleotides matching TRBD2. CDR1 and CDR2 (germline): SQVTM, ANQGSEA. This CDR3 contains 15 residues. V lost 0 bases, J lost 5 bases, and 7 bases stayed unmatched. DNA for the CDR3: TGCAGCGTTGAAGAGGTTAGCGGGAGGCTGAACGAGCAGTACTTC. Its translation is CSVEEVSGRLNEQYF.

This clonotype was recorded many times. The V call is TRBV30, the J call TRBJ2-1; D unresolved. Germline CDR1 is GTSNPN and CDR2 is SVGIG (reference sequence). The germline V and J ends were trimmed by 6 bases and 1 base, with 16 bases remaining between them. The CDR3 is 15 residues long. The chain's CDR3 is CACRSRDLSYNEQFF. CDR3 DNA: TGTGCCTGCAGATCTAGAGACTTGTCCTACAATGAGCAGTTCTTC.

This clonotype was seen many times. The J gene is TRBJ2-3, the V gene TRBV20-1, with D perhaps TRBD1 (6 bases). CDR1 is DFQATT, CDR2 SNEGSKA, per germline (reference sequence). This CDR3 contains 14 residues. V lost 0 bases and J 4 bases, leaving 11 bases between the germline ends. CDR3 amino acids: CSARDPGTSDTQYF. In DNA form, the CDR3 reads TGCAGTGCTAGAGATCCCGGGACATCAGATACGCAGTATTTT.

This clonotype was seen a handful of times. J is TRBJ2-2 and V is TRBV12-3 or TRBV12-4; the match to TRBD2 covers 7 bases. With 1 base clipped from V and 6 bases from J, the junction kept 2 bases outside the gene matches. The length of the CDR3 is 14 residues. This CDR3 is CASSLGEGAGELFF. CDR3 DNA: TGTGCCAGCAGTTTAGGGGAGGGCGCCGGGGAGCTGTTTTTT.

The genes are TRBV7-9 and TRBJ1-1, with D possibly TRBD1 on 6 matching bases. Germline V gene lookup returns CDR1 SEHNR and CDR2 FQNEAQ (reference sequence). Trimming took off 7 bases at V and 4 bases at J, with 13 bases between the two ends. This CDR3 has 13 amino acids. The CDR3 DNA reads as TGTGCCAGCATTGGGGGCTCGGGCACTGAAGCTTTCTTT. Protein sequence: CASIGGSGTEAFF.